This T cell receptor (beta chain) was identified in a study of high-grade serous ovarian cancer treatment subgroups. Overall study results and limits: Repertoire analysis covered CDR3 alone, not CDR1 or CDR2. Same-patient tumor repertoires overlapped at roughly 0.11 to 0.79; different patients barely overlapped.

Only in-frame clones appear in the TCRdb table, and some are missing; sequencing was by immunoSEQ multiplex PCR. The sample contains some 27,000 clones, around 84% of which appear only once. This CDR3 has 15 residues. Germline lookup yields CDR1 MNHEY and CDR2 SVGAGI. J lost 7 bases, V lost 8 bases, and 14 bases had no gene match. On this clone itself: Its antigen is not known.

Tumor samples were obtained before definitive surgery or chemotherapy. The sequence was obtained from a human donor with high-grade serous ovarian cancer. This rearrangement joins TRBV6-5 to TRBJ2-7, with 10 bases aligning to TRBD2. The sample taken for sequencing was tumor tissue. CDR3 DNA sequence: TGTGCCAGCGGGGGAGCTAGCGGGGGCCGTCGGGAGCAGTACTTC. Protein sequence: CASGGASGGRREQYF.